This TCR beta chain came from a study of blood T cell repertoires in COVID-19. Background on the study: COVID-19 samples from acute and convalescent phases originated in the United States, Italy and Spain.

Original methodology: Reference gene primer amplification yielded estimated nucleated cell counts. Produced via immunoSEQ multiplex PCR; TCRdb's table is partial and in-frame only. V and J calls and clone size are copied from that table; D and trimming were computed from the DNA. The sample consists of 60,000 to 70,000 clones, 80% to 85% of them appearing once. This clone came up once. Source material: peripheral blood. This receptor was taken from a human donor in a cohort sampled during active COVID-19.

The CDR3 protein is CASLSGVSYEQYF. In DNA, the CDR3 is TGTGCCAGCTTAAGCGGCGTCTCCTACGAGCAGTACTTC. The V gene is TRBV25-1, the J gene TRBJ2-7; maybe TRBD2 (5 bases). The CDR3 spans 13 residues. Per the germline V gene, CDR1 is MGHDK and CDR2 is SYGVNS. Trimming pared 8 bases from V and 0 bases from J, leaving 11 bases between.